This T cell receptor beta chain was identified in a study of cytomegalovirus exposure and HLA in healthy donors. Study-level findings and limits: Some highly shared sequence variants likely arose as a pipeline artifact.

The PCR ran on 60 Vbeta and 13 Jbeta primers. TCRdb's table, derived via immunoSEQ multiplex PCR, lists solely in-frame clones and lacks some. In the table there are 120,000 or so clones, around three quarters of which are singletons. The length of the CDR3 is 13 residues. Germline assignment: CDR1 SGHVS and CDR2 FQNEAQ. V gave up 6 bases and J gave up 6 bases, with 13 bases separating them. About this clone itself: Its antigen is still unknown.

This chain links TRBV7-8 with TRBJ2-3, with D possibly being TRBD2 (5 bases). Sequenced: PBMCs. This sequence originates from a male donor in good health and CMV-seronegative. CDR3 DNA sequence: TGTGCCAGCAGGTTGGCCGGCGGGGATACGCAGTATTTT. Its protein is CASRLAGGDTQYF.